This T cell receptor beta chain emerged from a study of blood T cell repertoires in COVID-19. Clones were read by immunoSEQ multiplex PCR, and TCRdb kept only the in-frame ones, dropping some. The sample holds 250,000 to 350,000 clones, about 91% seen once. The germline V gene encodes CDR1 SEHNR and CDR2 FQNEAQ (reference sequence). Trimming at V came to 3 bases and at J to 0 bases, leaving 6 bases not matched to a gene. The CDR3 consists of 16 residues. Sequenced: peripheral blood. This sequence was found in a woman in her sixties with acute or convalescent COVID-19. This rearrangement joins TRBV7-9 to TRBJ2-7; 9 bases fit TRBD2. The CDR3: CASSFPSGMSSYEQYF. The DNA for the CDR3 is TGTGCCAGCAGCTTCCCTAGCGGGATGAGCTCCTACGAGCAGTACTTC.